This is a list of T cell receptor beta chains from one sample in a study. One entry per CDR3 protein, called by TCRdb with MiXCR from the 5' RACE reads. Among 40,000 to 65,000 distinct CDR3 sequences listed, roughly a quarter were seen once. Sequences were obtained from tumor-infiltrating naive CD4+ T cells sorted from the breast tumor. These receptors originate from a female donor with breast cancer. The CDR3 runs from the conserved cysteine through the conserved F or W. A D gene is named only where the DNA matches it firmly. Size is stated for part of the rows, as once, few or many counts, or as a class when the clone is expanded.

>many|TRBV5-1|-|TRBJ2-3
CASSLTGWDTQYF
TGCGCCAGCAGCTTGACAGGTTGGGATACGCAGTATTTT
>-|TRBV24-1|-|TRBJ2-3
CATSDPRGPSTDTQYF
TGTGCCACCAGTGACCCGAGAGGGCCTAGCACAGATACGCAGTATTTT
>-|TRBV6-2/TRBV6-3|TRBD1|TRBJ2-1
CASNPRTGTGYNEQFF
TGTGCCAGCAACCCACGGACCGGGACAGGCTACAATGAGCAGTTCTTC
>-|TRBV4-1|-|TRBJ2-2
CASSHPGPGELFF
TGCGCCAGCAGCCACCCCGGGCCCGGGGAGCTGTTTTTT
>-|TRBV7-9|-|TRBJ1-1
CASSLTGAPNTEAFF
TGTGCCAGCAGCTTAACGGGGGCCCCGAACACTGAAGCTTTCTTT
>-|TRBV4-3|-|TRBJ1-2
CACSQDGGGSNGYTF
TGCGCCTGCAGCCAAGATGGGGGAGGATCAAATGGCTACACCTTC
>-|TRBV20-1|TRBD1|TRBJ1-5
CSARPAGQGMAQHF
TGCAGTGCTAGACCTGCGGGACAGGGGATGGCCCAGCATTTT
>once|TRBV28|-|TRBJ2-7
CASSSPWAPSYEQYF
TGTGCCAGCAGTTCCCCGTGGGCACCCTCCTACGAGCAGTACTTC
>few|TRBV12-3/TRBV12-4|-|TRBJ2-1
CASSSPRWNEQFF
TGTGCCAGCAGTTCACCCCGGTGGAATGAGCAGTTCTTC
>few|TRBV7-9|-|TRBJ2-1
CASSSLDREYNEQFF
TGTGCCAGCAGTTCCTTAGATAGAGAATACAATGAGCAGTTCTTC
>few|TRBV28|TRBD2|TRBJ2-7
CASSATASGIYEQYF
TGTGCCAGCAGTGCCACGGCTAGCGGGATCTACGAGCAGTACTTC
>few|TRBV6-2/TRBV6-3|-|TRBJ1-5
CASTDPGTSNQPQHF
TGTGCCAGCACAGACCCCGGGACAAGTAATCAGCCCCAGCATTTT
>-|TRBV6-6|-|TRBJ1-2
CASSSRGYTF
TGTGCCAGCAGTTCAAGGGGCTACACCTTC
>few|TRBV24-1|-|TRBJ2-7
CAIQRSVSYEQYF
TGTGCCATCCAAAGGTCGGTGTCCTACGAGCAGTACTTC
>few|TRBV6-5|TRBD1|TRBJ1-2
CASRKTGAYGYTF
TGTGCCAGCAGGAAGACAGGGGCCTATGGCTACACCTTC
>-|TRBV7-6|-|TRBJ2-1
CASSGVRSNEQFF
TGTGCCAGCTCGGGGGTGCGGAGCAATGAGCAGTTCTTC
>few|TRBV10-3|-|TRBJ2-5
CASAKSPPGQETQYF
TGTGCCTCAGCCAAGTCACCTCCAGGCCAAGAGACCCAGTACTTC
>few|TRBV7-9|TRBD1|TRBJ2-7
CASSYAGGVDEQYF
TGTGCCAGCAGCTACGCAGGGGGCGTCGACGAGCAGTACTTC
>many|TRBV20-1|-|TRBJ1-5
CSATGRADQPQHF
TGCAGTGCTACGGGCAGGGCAGATCAGCCCCAGCATTTT
>-|TRBV5-1|-|TRBJ2-5
CASSPTGSYQETPYF
TGCGCCAGCAGCCCAACCGGGAGCTACCAAGAGACCCCGTACTTC
>many|TRBV7-2|-|TRBJ1-5
CASSLVGHGNQPQHF
TGTGCCAGCAGCTTAGTAGGGCACGGCAATCAGCCCCAGCATTTT
>few|TRBV7-8|-|TRBJ1-1
CASSLRTGGTEAFF
TGTGCCAGCAGCTTACGAACTGGGGGCACTGAAGCTTTCTTT
>few|TRBV15|TRBD1|TRBJ2-1
CATSIRDRRYNEQFF
TGTGCCACCAGCATCCGGGACAGGCGTTACAATGAGCAGTTCTTC
>many|TRBV5-1|TRBD1|TRBJ2-7
CASSSGTGAYEQYF
TGCGCCAGCAGCTCCGGGACAGGGGCCTACGAGCAGTACTTC
>-|TRBV24-1|TRBD1|TRBJ1-2
CATSDVEPGQGGYTF
TGTGCCACCAGTGATGTCGAGCCGGGACAGGGGGGCTACACCTTC
>-|TRBV7-3|-|TRBJ2-7
CASSLSGDSYEQYF
TGTGCCAGCAGCTTATCGGGGGACTCCTACGAGCAGTACTTC
>few|TRBV5-1|-|TRBJ2-7
CASSLDHPTYEQYF
TGCGCCAGCAGCTTGGACCACCCCACCTACGAGCAGTACTTC
>-|TRBV5-1|TRBD1|TRBJ2-1
CASSSPAAGGNEQFF
TGCGCCAGCAGCTCCCCCGCGGCAGGGGGCAATGAGCAGTTCTTC
>-|TRBV2|-|TRBJ2-4
CASSGEWWVAKNIQYF
TGTGCCAGCAGTGGAGAATGGTGGGTAGCCAAAAACATTCAGTACTTC
>-|TRBV6-6|-|TRBJ1-2
CASTLGPKAIVTF
TGTGCCAGCACCTTAGGGCCAAAGGCCATTGTCACCTTC
>many|TRBV28|-|TRBJ2-3
CASSRVWGIADTQYF
TGTGCCAGCAGTCGCGTATGGGGGATTGCAGATACGCAGTATTTT
>-|TRBV29-1|-|TRBJ1-1
CSVEDLDSSMNTEAFF
TGCAGCGTTGAAGACTTAGACAGCTCGATGAACACTGAAGCTTTCTTT
>-|TRBV7-2|TRBD2|TRBJ2-7
CASSLVGLAEAEQYF
TGTGCCAGCAGCTTAGTAGGACTAGCGGAGGCCGAGCAGTACTTC
>few|TRBV28|TRBD1|TRBJ2-3
CASSSRSGQVADTQYF
TGTGCCAGCAGTTCCAGATCTGGACAGGTGGCAGATACGCAGTATTTT
>few|TRBV29-1|-|TRBJ2-6
CSVQTALGVLTF
TGCAGCGTACAGACAGCCCTTGGCGTCCTGACTTTC
>-|TRBV4-2|TRBD2|TRBJ2-7
CASSQDLRGLRNEQYF
TGTGCCAGCAGCCAAGATTTGCGGGGACTACGGAACGAGCAGTACTTC
>many|TRBV29-1|-|TRBJ1-1
CSVGGGVWGTEAFF
TGCAGCGTTGGCGGCGGGGTATGGGGCACTGAAGCTTTCTTT
>many|TRBV20-1|TRBD1|TRBJ1-6
CSARGQGTVDNSPLHF
TGCAGTGCTAGAGGACAGGGGACGGTGGATAATTCACCCCTCCACTTT
>many|TRBV6-6|-|TRBJ1-2
CASERGPTYGYTF
TGTGCCAGCGAAAGGGGACCGACCTATGGCTACACCTTC
>-|TRBV20-1|-|TRBJ2-6
CSASFPGANVLTF
TGCAGTGCTAGTTTCCCTGGGGCCAACGTCCTGACTTTC
>few|TRBV11-2|-|TRBJ1-6
CASSTGTANSPLHF
TGTGCCAGCAGCACGGGGACGGCCAATTCACCCCTCCACTTT
>once|TRBV5-1|TRBD1|TRBJ1-2
CASSLQGQIYGYTF
TGCGCCAGCAGCTTACAGGGGCAGATCTATGGCTACACCTTC
>-|TRBV20-1|TRBD1|TRBJ1-1
CSARSGQGPLNTEAFF
TGCAGTGCTAGGAGTGGACAGGGGCCCTTGAACACTGAAGCTTTCTTT
>many|TRBV7-9|-|TRBJ1-4
CASSLGSGEKLFF
TGTGCCAGCAGCTTAGGATCGGGTGAAAAACTGTTTTTT
>many|TRBV5-1|TRBD1|TRBJ1-1
CASSPGTGGTEAFF
TGCGCCAGCAGCCCCGGGACAGGGGGCACTGAAGCTTTCTTT
>few|TRBV7-2|TRBD2|TRBJ2-3
CASSKTSGSGTDTQYF
TGTGCCAGCAGCAAAACTAGCGGGAGCGGCACAGATACGCAGTATTTT
>-|TRBV5-3|-|TRBJ1-1
CARSFRTVRNPEAFF
TGTGCCAGAAGCTTCAGGACAGTGCGGAACCCTGAAGCTTTCTTT
>many|TRBV4-2|-|TRBJ1-5
CASSQDSREGGNQPQHF
TGTGCCAGCAGCCAAGATAGTAGGGAAGGTGGCAATCAGCCCCAGCATTTT
>-|TRBV5-1|TRBD2|TRBJ2-3
CASSLGGTSGTDTQYF
TGCGCCAGCAGCTTGGGAGGGACTAGCGGCACAGATACGCAGTATTTT
>many|TRBV20-1|-|TRBJ2-3
CSARDLLASPTDTQYF
TGCAGTGCTAGAGATCTTTTGGCTAGCCCCACAGATACGCAGTATTTT
>few|TRBV12-3/TRBV12-4|TRBD1|TRBJ1-5
CASSSTGANQPQHF
TGTGCCAGCAGTTCAACAGGGGCCAATCAGCCCCAGCATTTT
>-|TRBV6-5|-|TRBJ2-2
CASRRLAGELFF
TGTGCCAGCAGACGGTTGGCCGGGGAGCTGTTTTTT
>-|TRBV2|TRBD1|TRBJ1-2
CASSDGQGGGYTF
TGTGCCAGCAGTGATGGACAGGGTGGTGGCTACACCTTC
>many|TRBV7-8|-|TRBJ1-2
CASSLDGYGYTF
TGTGCCAGCAGCTTAGACGGCTATGGCTACACCTTC
>many|TRBV6-6|-|TRBJ2-7
CASTNRELGYEQYF
TGTGCCAGCACCAACAGGGAGTTAGGATACGAGCAGTACTTC
>-|TRBV10-3|-|TRBJ2-5
CAISESNSATQETQYF
TGTGCCATCAGTGAGTCTAACAGCGCTACCCAAGAGACCCAGTACTTC
>few|TRBV7-8|-|TRBJ2-5
CASSLVLAERKQETQYF
TGTGCCAGCAGCTTAGTACTAGCCGAGAGAAAACAAGAGACCCAGTACTTC